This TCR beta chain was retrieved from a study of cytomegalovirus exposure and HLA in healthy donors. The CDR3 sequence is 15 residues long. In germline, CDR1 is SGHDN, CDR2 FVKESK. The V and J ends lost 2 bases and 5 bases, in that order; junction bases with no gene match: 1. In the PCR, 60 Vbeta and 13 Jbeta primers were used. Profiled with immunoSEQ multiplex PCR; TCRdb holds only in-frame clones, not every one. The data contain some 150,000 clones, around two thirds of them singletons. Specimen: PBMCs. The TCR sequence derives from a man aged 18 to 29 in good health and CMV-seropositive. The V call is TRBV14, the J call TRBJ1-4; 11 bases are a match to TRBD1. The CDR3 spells CASSQWDRGNEKLFF. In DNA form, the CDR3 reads TGTGCCAGCAGCCAATGGGACAGGGGGAATGAAAAACTGTTTTTT. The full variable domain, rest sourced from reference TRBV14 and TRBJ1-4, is EAGVTQFPSHSVIEKGQTVTLRCDPISGHDNLYWYRRVMGKEIKFLLHFVKESKQDESGMPNNRFLAERTGGTYSTLKVQPAELEDSGVYFCASSQWDRGNEKLFFGSGTQLSVL.